These 16 T cell receptor beta chains share one sample of origin, sequenced in a study of T-cell reconstitution after alpha-beta-depleted transplantation in children (dated by TCRdb to about 2016). Receptor amplification or capture employed PCR. The reads were generated on an Illumina HiSeq 2500. Molecular barcoding was employed in the preparation of TCR libraries, with unique molecular identifiers being used to normalize TCRbeta repertoire quantification. In TCRdb, the public reads were trimmed at Q25 with fastp and aligned with MiXCR, with productive beta chains retained. One record per CDR3 amino acid sequence lists the most common genes and DNA. This sample lists about 400,000 distinct CDR3 sequences; roughly 20% were detected once. The top ten hold approximately 3.8% of the sample. The specimen comprised PBMCs from the stem cell graft donor, sampled from the stem cell graft. These receptors were collected from a human donor who donated a stem cell graft to a child with acute myeloid leukemia.

This clonotype was detected ten times or more. This sequence joins TRBV7-9 and TRBJ2-1; D gene uncertain. The V gene lost 7 bases and the J gene lost 6 bases, with 4 bases spanning the gap. CDR3 size: 10 residues. CDR1 is SEHNR, CDR2 FQNEAQ, per germline (reference sequence). The CDR3 DNA reads as TGTGCCAGCATTCCCAATGAGCAGTTCTTC. Protein: CASIPNEQFF. The full variable domain, its missing parts supplied by reference TRBV7-9 and TRBJ2-1, is DTGVSQNPRHKITKRGQNVTFRCDPISEHNRLYWYRQTLGQGPEFLTYFQNEAQLEKSRLLSDRFSAERPKGSFSTLEIQRTEQGDSAMYLCASIPNEQFFGPGTRLTVL.

A few counts support this clonotype. The chain recombines TRBV20-1 with TRBJ2-7, with D perhaps assigned TRBD1 or TRBD2 (5 bases each). The germline gives CDR1 DFQATT, CDR2 SNEGSKA (reference sequence). The CDR3 totals 15 residues. V lost 4 bases and J lost 3, with 19 bases in between. The CDR3 sequence is CSAIPSGTIIYEQYF. CDR3 sequence (DNA): TGCAGTGCTATCCCTTCCGGGACCATTATCTACGAGCAGTACTTC.

V usage is TRBV20-1 and J usage is TRBJ2-3, with TRBD1 matching over 9 bases. Trimming cost V 6 bases and J 5 bases; bases outside gene matches: 12. Germline V gives CDR1 DFQATT, CDR2 SNEGSKA (reference sequence). The CDR3 runs 15 residues. CDR3 sequence reads: CSADPGQGSRDTQYF. The CDR3 region has the DNA TGCAGTGCGGATCCGGGACAGGGCTCAAGAGATACGCAGTATTTT.

This clonotype was seen a handful of times. CDR3: CASSQVLAGVSYNEQFF. In DNA, the CDR3 is TGCGCCAGCAGCCAAGTCCTGGCGGGAGTCAGTTACAATGAGCAGTTCTTC. The V gene is TRBV4-3, the J gene TRBJ2-1, with 7 bases lining up with TRBD2. The CDR3 runs 17 residues. Losses at the gene ends were 1 base for V and 4 bases for J; bases not matched to a gene: 10. CDR1 and CDR2 (germline): LGHNA, YSLEER.

This clonotype turned up a few times. The genes are TRBV20-1 and TRBJ2-5; a weak D match, TRBD2 (5 bases). This CDR3 contains 14 residues. Looked up from germline, CDR1 is DFQATT and CDR2 is SNEGSKA (reference sequence). The CDR3 is CKVLFPGLKETQYF. CDR3 DNA: TGCAAGGTTCTTTTTCCGGGATTAAAAGAGACCCAGTACTTC.

The chain carries TRBV11-1 and TRBJ1-1; D possibly corresponds to TRBD1 (5 bases). Trimming cost V 5 bases and J 6 bases, with 16 bases left between them. Germline V gene data show CDR1 as SGHAT and CDR2 as FQDESV (reference sequence). CDR3 size: 14 residues. The CDR3 DNA reads TGTGCCAGCAGCCTCTACGATCAGGGTGCTGAAGCTTTCTTT. This gives the protein CASSLYDQGAEAFF. The variable domain in full, completed from reference TRBV11-1 and TRBJ1-1, reads EAEVAQSPRYKITEKSQAVAFWCDPISGHATLYWYRQILGQGPELLVQFQDESVVDDSQLPKDRFSAERLKGVDSTLKIQPAELGDSAMYLCASSLYDQGAEAFFGQGTRLTVV.

This rearrangement joins TRBV6-4 to TRBJ2-2; 11 nucleotides align to TRBD2. CDR1 and CDR2 (germline): MRHNA, SNTAGT. Trimming removed 0 bases from V and 0 bases from J; junction bases left unmatched: 0. The CDR3 length is 17 residues. CDR3 coding DNA: TGTGCCAGCAGTGACTCTAGCGGGAGGGCGAACACCGGGGAGCTGTTTTTT. Protein sequence: CASSDSSGRANTGELFF.

This clonotype was recorded a few times. This chain uses TRBV11-2 with TRBJ2-7; D might be TRBD1 (6 bases). Trimming removed 6 bases from V and 4 bases from J, with 19 bases in between. CDR1 is SGHAT and CDR2 is FQNNGV in the germline V gene. The CDR3 is 15 amino acids. The DNA of the CDR3 is TGTGCCAGCAGGACCCCCGGACAGCGAACATACGAGCAGTACTTC. It translates to CASRTPGQRTYEQYF.

This clonotype was picked up many times. Here the CDR3 DNA reads TGCAGCGTTTCCCAACAGGGCACCGGGGAGCTGTTTTTT. Translating it yields CSVSQQGTGELFF. The chain recombines TRBV29-1 with TRBJ2-2; possible D gene TRBD1, 6 bases. Trimming left V 5 bases short and J 4 bases short, with 11 bases between. The CDR3 runs 13 residues. The V gene's germline CDR1 is SQVTM and CDR2 ANQGSEA.

The genes are TRBV20-1 and TRBJ2-5; the match to TRBD2 covers 8 bases. V shed 0 bases and J 4 bases; nucleotides not matched to a gene: 10. The CDR3 extends over 16 amino acids. Germline-derived CDR1 and CDR2 are DFQATT and SNEGSKA (reference sequence). Here the CDR3 DNA reads TGCAGTGCTAGAGATATGCGGCTAGCGGGCGGAGAGACCCAGTACTTC. Its translation is CSARDMRLAGGETQYF.

The chain is built from TRBV7-6 and TRBJ2-7; the match to TRBD2 covers 8 bases. The junction had 7 bases not matched to a gene; V was cut back by 1 base and J by 5 bases. Germline CDR1 is SGHVS and CDR2 is FNYEAQ. The CDR3 has 15 residues. CDR3 loop: CASSLGAGGRNEQYF. Written as DNA, the CDR3 is TGTGCCAGCAGCTTAGGGGCGGGAGGACGCAACGAGCAGTACTTC.

In its sample, this clonotype was seen a few times. V usage is TRBV28 and J usage is TRBJ2-6; D gene unclear. Per the germline V gene, CDR1 is MDHEN and CDR2 is SYDVKM. The CDR3 loop spans 15 amino acids. With 6 bases removed from V and 0 bases from J, the gap between germline ends came to 9 bases. The CDR3 region has the DNA TGTGCCAGCAGCCCCATGCGCTCTGGGGCCAACGTCCTGACTTTC. This translates into CASSPMRSGANVLTF.

The chain is built from TRBV5-1 and TRBJ2-3; D is undetermined. From germline, CDR1 is SGHRS and CDR2 YFSETQ. This CDR3 spans 15 amino acids. The ends were cut back, 3 bases at V and 5 bases at J, with 16 bases in the middle. The CDR3 sequence is CASSSDRFGEDTQYF. CDR3 sequence (DNA): TGCGCCAGCAGCTCCGATAGATTTGGGGAAGATACGCAGTATTTT.

In this sample, this clonotype turned up a few times. V is TRBV2 and J is TRBJ2-7; the match to TRBD2 covers 9 bases. There are 16 residues in the CDR3. CDR1 and CDR2 from the germline V gene are SNHLY and FYNNEI. The V segment lost 4 bases and the J segment 0 bases; nucleotides outside the gene matches: 7. The CDR3 spells CASSGWLAGYSYEQYF. The CDR3 nucleotides are TGTGCCAGCAGTGGGTGGCTAGCGGGATACTCCTACGAGCAGTACTTC.

V and J are TRBV10-3 and TRBJ2-5; TRBD1 agrees at 7 bases. The germline gives CDR1 ENHRY, CDR2 SYGVKD. The CDR3 covers 14 residues. Trimming took 4 bases from V and 2 from J; bases not matched to a gene: 4. The CDR3 spells CAISVRDSQETQYF. DNA for the CDR3: TGTGCCATCAGTGTCCGGGACAGTCAAGAGACCCAGTACTTC.

V usage is TRBV5-1 and J usage is TRBJ2-7; D gene uncertain. Germline-derived CDR1 and CDR2 are SGHRS and YFSETQ. With 0 bases removed from V and 3 bases from J, the gap between germline ends came to 10 bases. This CDR3 is 14 amino acids long. The CDR3 nucleotides read TGCGCCAGCAGCTTGGTTGCTGAGATCTACGAGCAGTACTTC. It translates to CASSLVAEIYEQYF.